This T cell receptor (beta chain) was recovered during a study of T cell repertoires in cytomegalovirus infection. Study-wide context: Based on public TCR beta signatures, there were indications of CMV infection and of a matching HLA type. Study results and caveats: HLA-C-restricted CMV-specific TCR beta clonotypes prevailed in the ex vivo response. Cumulative public TCR beta family frequency identified carriers of CMV plus the relevant HLA.

As concerns this clonotype: What it recognizes is unknown.

Germline V lookup: CDR1 SGHTA, CDR2 FQGTGA. J gave up 8 bases and V 2 bases, and 14 bases lay outside the gene matches. The CDR3 covers 16 residues. TCRdb passed the reads through MiXCR, listing each CDR3 protein once. The repertoire consists of about 7,500 distinct CDR3 sequences, with roughly half occurring once and the leading ten covering 55% to 80%. The clonotype comes from a human donor in good health (CMV status not recorded). Some clones in this sample may be carry-over from other donors' samples. The gene calls are TRBV7-3 and TRBJ1-2, with 7 bases identical to TRBD1. Material for sequencing was PBMCs, sequenced either directly or after in vitro stimulation (not recorded which). For the CDR3, the DNA is TGTGCCAGCAGCTTAGGTCAAAGCGGACAGGCTGACGGCTACACCTTC. Translation: CASSLGQSGQADGYTF.